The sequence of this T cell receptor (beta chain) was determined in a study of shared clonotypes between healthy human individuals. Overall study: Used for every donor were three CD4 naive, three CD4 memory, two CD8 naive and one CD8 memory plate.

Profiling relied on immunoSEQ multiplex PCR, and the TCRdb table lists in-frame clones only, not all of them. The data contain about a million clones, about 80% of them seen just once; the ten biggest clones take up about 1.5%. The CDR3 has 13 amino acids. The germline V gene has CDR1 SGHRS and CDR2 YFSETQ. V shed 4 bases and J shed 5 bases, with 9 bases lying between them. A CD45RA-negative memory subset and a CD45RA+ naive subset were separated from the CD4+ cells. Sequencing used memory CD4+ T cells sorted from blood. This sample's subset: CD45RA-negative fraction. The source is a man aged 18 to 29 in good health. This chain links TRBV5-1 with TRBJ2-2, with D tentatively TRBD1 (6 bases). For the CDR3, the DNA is TGCGCCAGCAGCGTCAGGGGTACCGGGGAGCTGTTTTTT. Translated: CASSVRGTGELFF. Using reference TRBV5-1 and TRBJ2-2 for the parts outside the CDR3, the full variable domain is KAGVTQTPRYLIKTRGQQVTLSCSPISGHRSVSWYQQTPGQGLQFLFEYFSETQRNKGNFPGRFSGRQFSNSRSEMNVSTLELGDSALYLCASSVRGTGELFFGEGSRLTVL.